This TCR beta chain was sequenced during a study of cytomegalovirus exposure and HLA in healthy donors. The study's findings and limits: Common viral pathogens seemed to be connected with several of the most significant clusters, according to a later analysis.

The germline V gene encodes CDR1 MDHEN and CDR2 SYDVKM. V was cut by 1 base and J by 4 bases, with 5 bases left in between. The CDR3 has 13 amino acids. Amplification used 60 Vbeta primers and 13 Jbeta primers. Assay used: immunoSEQ multiplex PCR; TCRdb lists only in-frame clones, some missing. In the table there are about 130,000 clones, around four fifths of which are singletons. On this clone: The target antigen is unknown.

The chain combines TRBV28 with TRBJ1-3, with D possibly being TRBD1 (5 bases). Sequencing input: PBMCs. The clonotype comes from a man aged 18 to 30 in good health and CMV-seropositive. The CDR3, as DNA: TGTGCCAGCAGTTTATCAGGGGGAAACACCATATATTTT. This codes for CASSLSGGNTIYF.